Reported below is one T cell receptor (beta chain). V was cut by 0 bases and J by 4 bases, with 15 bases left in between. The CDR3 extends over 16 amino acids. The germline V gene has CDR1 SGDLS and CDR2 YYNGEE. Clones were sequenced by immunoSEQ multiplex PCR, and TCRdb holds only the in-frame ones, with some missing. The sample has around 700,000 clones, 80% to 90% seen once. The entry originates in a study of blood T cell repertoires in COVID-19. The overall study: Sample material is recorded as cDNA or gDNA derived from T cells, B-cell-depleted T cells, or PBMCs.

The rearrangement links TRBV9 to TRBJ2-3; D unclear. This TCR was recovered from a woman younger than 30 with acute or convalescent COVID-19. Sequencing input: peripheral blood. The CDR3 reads CASSVAAQVGADTQYF. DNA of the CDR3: TGTGCCAGCAGCGTAGCTGCCCAGGTTGGCGCAGATACGCAGTATTTT.